The clone carrying this TCR beta chain was seen many times. The record originates from a study of T cells in Graves' hyperthyroidism and ophthalmopathy. Study details: Pretreatment peripheral blood was obtained at initial diagnosis.

Amplification of TCR beta CDR3 regions was performed using RNA transcripts as template. HTBI primers drove first-round RT-PCR of the TCR CDR3. Using its own MiXCR run on the multiplex PCR reads, TCRdb lists one record per CDR3 protein. The table includes some 580,000 distinct CDR3 sequences, more than 15% detected once. Ophthalmopathy cases scored 3 or more on the Clinical Activity Score and 4 or more on NOSPECS grade, with duration below 3 months. The CDR3 runs to 19 residues. V was clipped by 2 bases and J by 5 bases, with 24 bases between them. CDR1 is LGHDT, CDR2 YNNKEL, per germline (reference sequence).

The origin of this receptor is a woman aged 40 to 50 with Graves' ophthalmopathy. Sequencing used blood. The V and J genes are TRBV3-1 and TRBJ2-2; tentatively, D is TRBD2 (5 bases). As DNA, the CDR3 is TGTGCCAGCAGCCAAAGTCGAGGAGGACGGACGGATGGGACCGGGGAGCTGTTTTTT. This codes for CASSQSRGGRTDGTGELFF.